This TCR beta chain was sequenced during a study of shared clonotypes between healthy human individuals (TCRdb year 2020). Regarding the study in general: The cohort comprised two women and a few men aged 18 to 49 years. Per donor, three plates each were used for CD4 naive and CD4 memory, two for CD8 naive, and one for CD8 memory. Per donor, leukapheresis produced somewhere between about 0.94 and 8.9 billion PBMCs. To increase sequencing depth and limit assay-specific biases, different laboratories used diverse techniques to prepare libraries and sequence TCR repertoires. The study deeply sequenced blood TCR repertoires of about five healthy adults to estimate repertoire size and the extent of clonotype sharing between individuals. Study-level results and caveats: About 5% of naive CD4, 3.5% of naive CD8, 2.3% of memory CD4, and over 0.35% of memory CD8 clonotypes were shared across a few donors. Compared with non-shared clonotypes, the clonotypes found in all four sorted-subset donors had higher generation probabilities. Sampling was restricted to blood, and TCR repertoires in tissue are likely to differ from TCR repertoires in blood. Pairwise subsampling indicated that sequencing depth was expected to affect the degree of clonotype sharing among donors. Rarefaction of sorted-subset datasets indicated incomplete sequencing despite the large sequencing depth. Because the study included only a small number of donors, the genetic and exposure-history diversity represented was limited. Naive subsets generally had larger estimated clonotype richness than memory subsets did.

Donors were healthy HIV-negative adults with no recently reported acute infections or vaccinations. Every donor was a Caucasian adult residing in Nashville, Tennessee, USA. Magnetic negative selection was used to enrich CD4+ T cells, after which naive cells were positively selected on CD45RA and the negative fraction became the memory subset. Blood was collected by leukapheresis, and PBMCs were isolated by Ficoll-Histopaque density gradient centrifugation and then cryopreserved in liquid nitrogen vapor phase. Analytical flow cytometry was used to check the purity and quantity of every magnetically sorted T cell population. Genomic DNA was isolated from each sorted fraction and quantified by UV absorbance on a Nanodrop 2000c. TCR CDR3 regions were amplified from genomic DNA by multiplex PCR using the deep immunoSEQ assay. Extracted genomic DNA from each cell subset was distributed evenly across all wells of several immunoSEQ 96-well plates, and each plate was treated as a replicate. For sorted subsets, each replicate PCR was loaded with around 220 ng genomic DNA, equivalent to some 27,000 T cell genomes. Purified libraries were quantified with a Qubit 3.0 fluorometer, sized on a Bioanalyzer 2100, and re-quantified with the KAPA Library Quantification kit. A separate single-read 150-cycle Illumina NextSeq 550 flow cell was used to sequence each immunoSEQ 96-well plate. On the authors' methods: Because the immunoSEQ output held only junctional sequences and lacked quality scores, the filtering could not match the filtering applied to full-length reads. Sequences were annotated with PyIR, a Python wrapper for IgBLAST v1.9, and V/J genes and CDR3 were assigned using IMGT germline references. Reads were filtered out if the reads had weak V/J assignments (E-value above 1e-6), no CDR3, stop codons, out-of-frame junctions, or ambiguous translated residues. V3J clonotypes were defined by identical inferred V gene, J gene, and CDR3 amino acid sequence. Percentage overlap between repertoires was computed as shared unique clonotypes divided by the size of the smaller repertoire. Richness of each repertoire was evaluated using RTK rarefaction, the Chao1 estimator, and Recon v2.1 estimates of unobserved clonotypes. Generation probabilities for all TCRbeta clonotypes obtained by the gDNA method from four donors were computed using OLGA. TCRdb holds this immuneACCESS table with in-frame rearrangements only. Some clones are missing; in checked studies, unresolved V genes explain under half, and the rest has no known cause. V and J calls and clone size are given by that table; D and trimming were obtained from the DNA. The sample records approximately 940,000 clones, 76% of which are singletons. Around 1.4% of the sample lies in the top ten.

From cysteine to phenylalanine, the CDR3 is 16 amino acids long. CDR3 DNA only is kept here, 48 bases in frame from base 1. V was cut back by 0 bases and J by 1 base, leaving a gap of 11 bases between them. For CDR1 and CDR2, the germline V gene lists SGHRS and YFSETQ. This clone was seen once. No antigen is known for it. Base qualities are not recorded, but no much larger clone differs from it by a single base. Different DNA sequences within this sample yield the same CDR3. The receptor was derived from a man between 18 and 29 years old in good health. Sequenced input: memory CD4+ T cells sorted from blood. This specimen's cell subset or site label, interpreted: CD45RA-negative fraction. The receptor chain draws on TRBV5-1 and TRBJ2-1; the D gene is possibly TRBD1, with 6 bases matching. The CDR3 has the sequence CASSLVATGSYNEQFF. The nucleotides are TGCGCCAGCAGCTTGGTCGCCACAGGGTCCTACAATGAGCAGTTCTTC.